This T cell receptor (beta chain) came from a study of cytotoxic CD8 clonotypes in ibrutinib-treated CLL. As for the study in general: About 24 partial and 2 complete responses; at median approximately 6 years, around 14 remitted, roughly twelve progressed. The sample average was about 240,000 productive templates and 90,000 to 95,000 productive rearrangements. The study, taken as a whole, reports: Baseline levels were approached again at progression, after clonality had risen at ibrutinib response.

CDR3 size: 17 residues. V was cut by 1 base and J by 2 bases, with 16 bases left in between. In germline, CDR1 is KGHSH, CDR2 LQKENI. The planned depth of sequencing spanned 1 in 200,000 to 1 in 1 million T cells. Assay used: immunoSEQ multiplex PCR; TCRdb lists only in-frame clones, some missing. The sample carries tens of thousands of clones, about 76% recorded once. Regarding this clone: Antigen specificity is unknown.

The clonotype originates from a human donor with chronic lymphocytic leukemia. The material was PBMCs, obtained after 36 months of ibrutinib treatment. The chain links TRBV18 to TRBJ2-3; TRBD2 might be the D (5 bases). The CDR3 region is CASSPLDFLRATDTQYF. Written as DNA, the CDR3 is TGTGCCAGCTCACCACTGGACTTCCTTCGGGCCACAGATACGCAGTATTTT. Filled out from reference TRBV18 and TRBJ2-3, the complete variable domain reads NAGVMQNPRHLVRRRGQEARLRCSPMKGHSHVYWYRQLPEEGLKFMVYLQKENIIDESGMPKERFSAEFPKEGPSILRIQQVVRGDSAAYFCASSPLDFLRATDTQYFGPGTRLTVL.